The 29 T cell receptor beta chains below all came from one sample that was sequenced in a study of CD8 T cells in Susac syndrome (dated by TCRdb to about 2019). The library was obtained by the immunoSEQ multiplex PCR assay. RNA was extracted using the RNeasy kit, and about 0.5 to 1 ug of the RNA was reverse transcribed with random hexamers. TCRdb passed the public sequencing reads through fastp at Q25 and MiXCR, retaining productive beta sequences. Each CDR3 protein appears once, grouped with its most common genes and DNA. The sample includes about 85,000 distinct CDR3 sequences, with approximately 94% observed a single time. The ten top clones hold 0.26% of the sample. Sequenced: CD8+ T cells from PBMCs. The source is a human donor in good health.

The V and J genes are TRBV29-1 and TRBJ1-2, with 8 bases matching TRBD1. Germline V gene lookup returns CDR1 SQVTM and CDR2 ANQGSEA. V lost 6 bases to trimming and J lost 3 bases; unmatched junction nucleotides: 3. This CDR3 comprises 12 residues. CDR3: CSVSDRDYGYTF. Here the CDR3 DNA reads TGCAGCGTCTCGGACAGGGACTATGGCTACACCTTC.

The rearrangement links TRBV9 to TRBJ2-3; the D gene is possibly TRBD2 (6 bases). The V end was cut by 7 bases, the J end by 7 bases, with 7 bases between. This CDR3 contains 10 residues. Germline-derived CDR1 and CDR2 are SGDLS and YYNGEE. CDR3 sequence reads: CASAGNTQYF. CDR3 DNA: TGTGCCAGCGCGGGAAATACGCAGTATTTT.

The genes are TRBV7-9 and TRBJ2-5; D unclear. This CDR3 has 14 amino acids. Germline CDR1 is SEHNR and CDR2 is FQNEAQ (reference sequence). V was cut by 1 base and J by 5 bases, with 11 bases left in between. The CDR3 loop reads CASSLEVSWETQYF. CDR3 bases: TGTGCCAGCAGCTTAGAAGTGTCGTGGGAGACCCAGTACTTC.

This rearrangement joins TRBV7-9 to TRBJ1-2; maybe TRBD1 (6 bases). The V end lost 5 bases, the J end lost 4 bases, and 17 bases lay between the germline ends. This CDR3 comprises 15 residues. The germline V gene encodes CDR1 SEHNR and CDR2 FQNEAQ (reference sequence). CDR3 protein: CASSDNLGQIYGYTF. CDR3 in DNA: TGTGCCAGCAGCGATAACCTCGGACAGATCTATGGCTACACCTTC.

The V call is TRBV9, the J call TRBJ2-5; 11 nucleotides line up with TRBD2. Per germline, CDR1 SGDLS and CDR2 YYNGEE. CDR3 length equals 17 residues. Trimming removed 3 bases from V and 1 base from J; junction bases left unmatched: 8. The CDR3 DNA is TGTGCCAGCAGCGACCATCTAGCGGGAGGCTTCCAAGAGACCCAGTACTTC. Protein: CASSDHLAGGFQETQYF.

The chain employs TRBV11-2 and TRBJ2-1, with D perhaps TRBD1 (5 bases). From germline, CDR1 is SGHAT and CDR2 FQNNGV. V was trimmed by 3 bases and J by 8 bases, leaving 14 bases between them. The CDR3 is 14 residues long. The CDR3 nucleotides are TGTGCCAGCAGCTTCAATGCAGGGTCGTATGAGCAGTTCTTC. Translated, it gives CASSFNAGSYEQFF.

CDR3 DNA sequence: TGTGCCAGCAGCCAACCCTGGACAGGGGGCGCCTCTGGAAACACCATATATTTT. Translating gives CASSQPWTGGASGNTIYF. The V and J genes are TRBV3-1 and TRBJ1-3, with 11 bases that match TRBD1. V was clipped by 2 bases and J by 0 bases; unmatched bases: 6. The CDR3 totals 18 residues. CDR1 is LGHDT, CDR2 YNNKEL, per germline (reference sequence).

CDR3 coding DNA: TGTGCCAGCAGCTTTGTGCCAGGGCGAGCTAGCACAGATACGCAGTATTTT. It specifies CASSFVPGRASTDTQYF. This chain uses TRBV7-9 with TRBJ2-3; a possible D gene is TRBD1 (5 bases). CDR1 is SEHNR and CDR2 is FQNEAQ in the germline V gene (reference sequence). With 3 bases removed from V and 0 bases from J, the gap between germline ends came to 16 bases. This CDR3 comprises 17 residues. Supplemented by reference TRBV7-9 and TRBJ2-3, the full variable domain reads DTGVSQNPRHKITKRGQNVTFRCDPISEHNRLYWYRQTLGQGPEFLTYFQNEAQLEKSRLLSDRFSAERPKGSFSTLEIQRTEQGDSAMYLCASSFVPGRASTDTQYFGPGTRLTVL.

The gene calls are TRBV20-1 and TRBJ2-3; TRBD2 matches 9 bases. V lost 6 bases to trimming and J lost 3 bases; unmatched junction nucleotides: 4. Germline V gene sequence: CDR1 DFQATT, CDR2 SNEGSKA (reference sequence). CDR3 size: 13 residues. The CDR3 bases are TGCAGTGCCGCGGGGGGGCAGACAGATACGCAGTATTTT. Translation gives CSAAGGQTDTQYF.

The rearrangement joins TRBV7-9 to TRBJ1-1, with no clear D. There are 13 residues in the CDR3. Trimming cost V 7 bases and J 1 base, with 10 bases left between them. Germline lookup yields CDR1 SEHNR and CDR2 FQNEAQ (reference sequence). The CDR3 loop is CASTPAGNTEAFF. CDR3 sequence (DNA): TGTGCCAGCACCCCTGCAGGGAACACTGAAGCTTTCTTT.

V and J are TRBV20-1 and TRBJ2-2, with unresolved D. Germline V lookup: CDR1 DFQATT, CDR2 SNEGSKA (reference sequence). V shed 3 bases and J shed 5 bases, with 10 bases lying between them. The CDR3 contains 13 residues. CDR3 in amino acids: CSARLLDTGELFF. The CDR3, as DNA: TGCAGTGCTAGGCTCCTCGATACCGGGGAGCTGTTTTTT.

The genes are TRBV30 and TRBJ2-1; TRBD2 aligns across 15 bases. With V trimmed by 3 bases and J by 8 bases, 14 bases remained unmatched. This CDR3 has 18 residues. The germline V gene has CDR1 GTSNPN and CDR2 SVGIG (reference sequence). CDR3 in amino acids: CAWSEITGTSGRKDEQFF. The CDR3 nucleotides are TGTGCCTGGAGCGAAATCACGGGGACTAGCGGGAGGAAGGATGAGCAGTTCTTC.

The J gene is TRBJ2-6, the V gene TRBV15; D remains unclear. This CDR3 has 14 amino acids. V shed 4 bases and J shed 2 bases, with 6 bases lying between them. The germline V gene has CDR1 LNHNV and CDR2 YYDKDF (reference sequence). CDR3 residues: CATSTQTGANVLTF. In DNA form, the CDR3 reads TGTGCCACCAGCACCCAGACTGGGGCCAACGTCCTGACTTTC.

This clonotype showed up just once. The chain uses TRBV5-1 and TRBJ1-1; D is ambiguous. The CDR3 covers 13 residues. Germline lookup yields CDR1 SGHRS and CDR2 YFSETQ. Trimming left V 2 bases short and J 7 bases short, with 12 bases between. CDR3 in amino acids: CASSLRLGDEAFF. CDR3 coding DNA: TGCGCCAGCAGCTTAAGGTTAGGTGATGAAGCTTTCTTT.

Here the CDR3 reads CSARDLGSGQPQHF. For the CDR3, the DNA is TGCAGTGCTAGAGATCTAGGTTCCGGCCAGCCCCAGCATTTT. The V and J genes are TRBV20-1 and TRBJ1-5; no firm D call. The CDR3 covers 14 residues. Germline lookup yields CDR1 DFQATT and CDR2 SNEGSKA (reference sequence). V was cut by 0 bases and J by 7 bases, with 13 bases left in between.

V is TRBV20-1 and J is TRBJ2-3, with 11 nucleotides matching TRBD1. The CDR3 loop spans 14 amino acids. V lost 6 bases and J lost 3; bases outside the gene matches: 5. The germline CDR1 and CDR2 sequences are DFQATT and SNEGSKA (reference sequence). The chain's CDR3 is CSAPGTGGTDTQYF. Written as DNA, the CDR3 is TGCAGTGCCCCTGGGACAGGGGGAACAGATACGCAGTATTTT.

The chain has TRBV6-4 and TRBJ2-3, with 9 positions matching TRBD2. The V segment lost 3 bases and the J segment 2 bases; nucleotides outside the gene matches: 3. Looked up from germline, CDR1 is MRHNA and CDR2 is SNTAGT. The CDR3 spans 15 residues. CDR3 protein: CASSERGGSTDTQYF. In DNA form, the CDR3 reads TGTGCCAGCAGTGAGCGGGGGGGATCCACAGATACGCAGTATTTT.

The chain recombines TRBV4-1 with TRBJ2-7; D ambiguous. V was trimmed by 4 bases and J by 2 bases, leaving 15 bases between them. The CDR3 covers 15 residues. CDR1 is MGHRA and CDR2 is YSYEKL in the germline V gene. Here the CDR3 reads CASSRESGEAYEQYF. CDR3 DNA sequence: TGCGCCAGCAGCCGAGAGTCAGGAGAAGCCTACGAGCAGTACTTC.

J is TRBJ2-5 and V is TRBV28, with a tentative D call TRBD1 (7 bases). Germline values: CDR1 MDHEN, CDR2 SYDVKM. This CDR3 comprises 15 residues. Trimming removed 6 bases at V and 7 bases at J, with 21 bases between. The CDR3 region has the DNA TGTGCCAGCAGATATGCCCCAGGGGGGTCCCGGACCCAGTACTTC. Translating gives CASRYAPGGSRTQYF.

The V and J genes are TRBV7-8 and TRBJ2-5; tentative D call: TRBD1 (6 bases). The CDR3 is 14 residues long. Germline CDR1 reads SGHVS; CDR2 reads FQNEAQ. V was cut by 3 bases and J by 3 bases, with 11 bases left in between. This CDR3 is CASSFTQGKETQYF. In nucleotides, the CDR3 is TGTGCCAGCAGCTTTACTCAGGGGAAAGAGACCCAGTACTTC.

The chain recombines TRBV7-2 with TRBJ2-5; D could derive from TRBD1 or TRBD2 (5 bases each). V lost 6 bases and J 4 bases, leaving 21 bases between the germline ends. Germline V CDR1 and CDR2: SGHTA, FQGNSA. This CDR3 has 16 amino acids. CDR3 nucleotides: TGTGCCAGCAGGATACCGTCCGGGACGGTGGGAGAGACCCAGTACTTC. Translation gives CASRIPSGTVGETQYF.

This rearrangement joins TRBV13 to TRBJ2-5, with 12 bases matching TRBD1. Germline V lookup: CDR1 PRHDT, CDR2 FYEKMQ (reference sequence). The length of the CDR3 is 15 residues. V lost 5 bases and J lost 6; bases outside the gene matches: 7. CDR3 region: CASSGRDRGLQTQYF. Written as DNA, the CDR3 is TGTGCCAGCAGCGGCCGGGACAGGGGGCTACAGACCCAGTACTTC.

This sequence joins TRBV27 and TRBJ2-7; D might be TRBD2 (5 bases). This CDR3 region has 14 residues. CDR1 MNHEY and CDR2 SMNVEV come from the germline V gene (reference sequence). Trimming removed 6 bases at V and 2 bases at J, with 14 bases between. The chain's CDR3 is CASSPGVGAYEQYV. In DNA, the CDR3 is TGTGCCAGCAGCCCGGGTGTGGGAGCCTACGAGCAGTACGTC.

Only a few counts were recorded for this clonotype. CDR3 coding DNA: TGCGCCAGCAGCCAAGGACAGGCGTTCGGCGAGCAGTACTTC. Amino acid sequence: CASSQGQAFGEQYF. The chain carries TRBV4-1 and TRBJ2-7; TRBD1 is a possible D gene (6 bases). The CDR3 runs to 14 residues. Germline values: CDR1 MGHRA, CDR2 YSYEKL. V was pared by 1 base and J by 6 bases, with 13 bases between.

This chain connects TRBV12-5 to TRBJ1-3; D may be TRBD1 (5 bases). V was shortened by 1 base and J by 2 bases, with 6 bases between the two germline ends. CDR1 LGHNT and CDR2 FRNRAP come from the germline V gene. This CDR3 is 14 amino acids long. Here the CDR3 DNA reads TGTGCTAGTGGTTTGGGGGGCCCTGGAAACACCATATATTTT. Encoded protein: CASGLGGPGNTIYF.

The chain uses TRBV19 and TRBJ1-1; D is uncertain. The ends were cut back, 1 base at V and 0 bases at J, with 9 bases in the middle. The CDR3 spans 15 residues. Germline lookup yields CDR1 LNHDA and CDR2 SQIVND (reference sequence). The CDR3 coding sequence is TGTGCCAGTAGTATAGGCCCTTCGATGAACACTGAAGCTTTCTTT. This translates into CASSIGPSMNTEAFF.

The chain joins TRBV7-8 to TRBJ1-1, with D possibly matching TRBD1 (5 bases). Germline V gene lookup returns CDR1 SGHVS and CDR2 FQNEAQ. This CDR3 region has 14 residues. V lost 0 bases, J lost 5 bases, and 10 bases lay in between. The CDR3 region is CASSLANGGTEAFF. The CDR3 coding sequence is TGTGCCAGCAGCTTAGCCAACGGGGGGACTGAAGCTTTCTTT. The full variable domain, in which reference TRBV7-8 and TRBJ1-1 provide the parts outside the CDR3, is GAGVSQSPRYKVAKRGQDVALRCDPISGHVSLFWYQQALGQGPEFLTYFQNEAQLDKSGLPSDRFFAERPEGSVSTLKIQRTQQEDSAVYLCASSLANGGTEAFFGQGTRLTVV.

This chain connects TRBV4-1 to TRBJ1-2, with TRBD1 matching 10 bases. Germline V lookup: CDR1 MGHRA, CDR2 YSYEKL. The CDR3 is made up of 14 amino acids. V lost 4 bases and J lost 8; bases outside the gene matches: 7. The CDR3 DNA is TGCGCCAGCAGCCTACGACAGGGGGCCCGGGGCTACACCTTC. Its protein product is CASSLRQGARGYTF.

The V gene is TRBV20-1, the J gene TRBJ2-7; 7 bases are a match to TRBD1. Germline CDR1 and CDR2: DFQATT and SNEGSKA (reference sequence). The CDR3 contains 13 residues. V dropped 3 bases and J dropped 2; count of bases not matched to a gene: 4. The CDR3 region has the DNA TGCAGTGCTAGCAGACAGGGACCCTACGAGCAGTACGTC. Translated: CSASRQGPYEQYV.